This T cell receptor beta chain was observed in a study of blood T cell repertoires in COVID-19. TCRdb keeps only in-frame clones here, not all; method: immunoSEQ multiplex PCR. The sample holds about 71,000 clones, 82% seen once. J gave up 5 bases and V 8 bases, and 13 bases lay outside the gene matches. Looked up from germline, CDR1 is SGHRS and CDR2 is YFSETQ. The CDR3 consists of 15 residues. The V call is TRBV5-1, the J call TRBJ2-1; TRBD2 matches 7 bases. The clonotype was recovered from a woman aged 80 or over with acute or convalescent COVID-19. Sequenced sample: peripheral blood. CDR3 DNA sequence: TGCGCCAGTAGAACCGGGGCGGGAGCCCACAATGAGCAGTTCTTC. It translates to CASRTGAGAHNEQFF.